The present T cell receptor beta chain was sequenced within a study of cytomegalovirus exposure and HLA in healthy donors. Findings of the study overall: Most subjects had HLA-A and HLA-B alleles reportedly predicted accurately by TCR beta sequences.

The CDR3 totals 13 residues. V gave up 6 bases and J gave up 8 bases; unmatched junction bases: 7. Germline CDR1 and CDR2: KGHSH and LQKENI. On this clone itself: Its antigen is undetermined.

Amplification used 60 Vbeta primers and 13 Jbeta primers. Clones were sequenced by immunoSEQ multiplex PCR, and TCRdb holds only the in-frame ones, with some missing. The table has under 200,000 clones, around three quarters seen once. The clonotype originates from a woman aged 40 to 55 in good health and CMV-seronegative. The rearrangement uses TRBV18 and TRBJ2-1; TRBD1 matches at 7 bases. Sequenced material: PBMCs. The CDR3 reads CASSLSQGDEQFF. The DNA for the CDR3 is TGTGCCAGCTCTCTTTCGCAGGGGGATGAGCAGTTCTTC.